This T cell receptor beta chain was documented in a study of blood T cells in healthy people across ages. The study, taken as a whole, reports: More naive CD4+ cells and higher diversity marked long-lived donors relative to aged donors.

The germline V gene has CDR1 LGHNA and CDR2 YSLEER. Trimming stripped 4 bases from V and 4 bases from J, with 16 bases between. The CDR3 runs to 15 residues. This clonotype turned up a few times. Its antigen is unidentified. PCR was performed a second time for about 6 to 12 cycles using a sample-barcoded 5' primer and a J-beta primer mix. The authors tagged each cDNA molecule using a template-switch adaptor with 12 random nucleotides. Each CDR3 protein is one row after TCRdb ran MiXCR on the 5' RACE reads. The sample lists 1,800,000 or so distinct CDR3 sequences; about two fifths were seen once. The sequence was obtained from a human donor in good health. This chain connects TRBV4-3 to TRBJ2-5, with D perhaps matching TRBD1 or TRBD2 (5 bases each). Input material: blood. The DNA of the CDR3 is TGCGCCAGCAGCCGTATTATCGGGGCAGTAGAGACCCAGTACTTC. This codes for CASSRIIGAVETQYF.